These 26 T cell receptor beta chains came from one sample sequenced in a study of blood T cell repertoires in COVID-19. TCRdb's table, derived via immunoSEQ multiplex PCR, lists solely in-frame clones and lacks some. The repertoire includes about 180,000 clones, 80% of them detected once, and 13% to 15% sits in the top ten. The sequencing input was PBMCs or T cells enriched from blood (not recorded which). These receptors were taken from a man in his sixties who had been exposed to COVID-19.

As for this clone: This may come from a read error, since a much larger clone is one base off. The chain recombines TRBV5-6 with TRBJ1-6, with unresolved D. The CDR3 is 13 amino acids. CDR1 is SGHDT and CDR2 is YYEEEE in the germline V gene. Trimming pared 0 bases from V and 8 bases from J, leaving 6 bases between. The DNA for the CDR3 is TGTGCCAGCAGCTTGGCCGGGGATTCACCCCTCCACTTT. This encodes CASSLAGDSPLHF.

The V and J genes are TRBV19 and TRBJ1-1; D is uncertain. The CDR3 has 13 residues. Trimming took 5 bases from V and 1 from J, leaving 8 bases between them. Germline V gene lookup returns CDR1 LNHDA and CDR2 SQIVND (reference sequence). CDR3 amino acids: CASSPLGNTEAFF. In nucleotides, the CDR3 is TGTGCCAGTAGTCCCCTCGGGAACACTGAAGCTTTCTTT.

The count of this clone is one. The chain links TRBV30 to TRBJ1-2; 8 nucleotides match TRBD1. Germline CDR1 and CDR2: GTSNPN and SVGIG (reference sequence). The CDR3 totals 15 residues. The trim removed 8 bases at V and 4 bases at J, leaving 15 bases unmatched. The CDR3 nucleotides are TGTGCCGGGTTCCTCCGGGACAGGCGGATCTATGGCTACACCTTC. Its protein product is CAGFLRDRRIYGYTF.

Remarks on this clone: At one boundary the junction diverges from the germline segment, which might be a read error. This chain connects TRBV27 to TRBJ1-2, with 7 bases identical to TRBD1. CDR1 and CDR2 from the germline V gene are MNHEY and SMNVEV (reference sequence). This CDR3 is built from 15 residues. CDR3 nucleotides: TGTGCCAGTCCCCAAGGTGAGGGGGCGGGATATGGGTACACCTTC. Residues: CASPQGEGAGYGYTF.

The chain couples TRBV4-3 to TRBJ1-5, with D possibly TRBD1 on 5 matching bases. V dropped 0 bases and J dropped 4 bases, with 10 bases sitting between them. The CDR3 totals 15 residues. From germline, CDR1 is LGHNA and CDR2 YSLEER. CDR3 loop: CASSQESGPNQPQHF. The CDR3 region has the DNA TGCGCCAGCAGCCAAGAGTCAGGGCCAAATCAGCCCCAGCATTTT.

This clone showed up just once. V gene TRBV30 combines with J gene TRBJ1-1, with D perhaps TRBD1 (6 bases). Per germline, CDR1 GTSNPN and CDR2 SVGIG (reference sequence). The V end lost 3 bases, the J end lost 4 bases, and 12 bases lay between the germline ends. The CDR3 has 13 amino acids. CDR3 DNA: TGTGCCTGGAGGATAACAGGGCGCACTGAAGCTTTCTTT. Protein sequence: CAWRITGRTEAFF.

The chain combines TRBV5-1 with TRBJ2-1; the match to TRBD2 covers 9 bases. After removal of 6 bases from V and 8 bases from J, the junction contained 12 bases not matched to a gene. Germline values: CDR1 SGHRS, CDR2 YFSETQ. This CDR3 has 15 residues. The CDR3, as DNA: TGCGCCAGCACGCCGAATAGCGGGAGTCCCCATGAGCAGTTCTTC. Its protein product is CASTPNSGSPHEQFF.

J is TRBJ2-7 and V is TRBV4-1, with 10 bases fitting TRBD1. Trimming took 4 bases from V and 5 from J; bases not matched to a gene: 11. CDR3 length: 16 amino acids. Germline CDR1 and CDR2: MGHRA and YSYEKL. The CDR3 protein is CASSPLMTGGFNEQYF. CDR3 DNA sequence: TGCGCCAGCAGCCCCCTGATGACAGGGGGCTTCAACGAGCAGTACTTC.

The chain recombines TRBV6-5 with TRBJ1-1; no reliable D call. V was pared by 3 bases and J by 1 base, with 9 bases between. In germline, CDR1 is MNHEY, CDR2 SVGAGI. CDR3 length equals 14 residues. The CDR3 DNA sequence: TGTGCCAGCAGTTATGAGGAAACGAACACTGAAGCTTTCTTT. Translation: CASSYEETNTEAFF.

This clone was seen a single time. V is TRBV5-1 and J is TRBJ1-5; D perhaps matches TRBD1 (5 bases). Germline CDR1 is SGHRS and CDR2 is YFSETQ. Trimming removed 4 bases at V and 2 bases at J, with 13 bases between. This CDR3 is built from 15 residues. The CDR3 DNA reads TGCGCCAGCAGCGAAGGGGCAACGGGCAATCAGCCCCAGCATTTT. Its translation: CASSEGATGNQPQHF.

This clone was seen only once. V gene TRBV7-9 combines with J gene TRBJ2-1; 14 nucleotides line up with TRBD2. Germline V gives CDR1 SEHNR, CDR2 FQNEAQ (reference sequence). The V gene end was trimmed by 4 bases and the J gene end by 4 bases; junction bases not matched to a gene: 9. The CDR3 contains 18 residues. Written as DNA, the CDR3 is TGTGCCAGCAGCTCGGGACTAGCGGGAGTAACCCAATACAATGAGCAGTTCTTC. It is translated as CASSSGLAGVTQYNEQFF.

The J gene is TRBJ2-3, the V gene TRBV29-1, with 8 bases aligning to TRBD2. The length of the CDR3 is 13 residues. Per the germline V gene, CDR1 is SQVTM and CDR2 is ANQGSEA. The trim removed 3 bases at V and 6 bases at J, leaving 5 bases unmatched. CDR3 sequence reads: CSVESGRGDTQYF. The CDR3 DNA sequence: TGCAGCGTTGAGTCCGGGAGGGGGGATACGCAGTATTTT.

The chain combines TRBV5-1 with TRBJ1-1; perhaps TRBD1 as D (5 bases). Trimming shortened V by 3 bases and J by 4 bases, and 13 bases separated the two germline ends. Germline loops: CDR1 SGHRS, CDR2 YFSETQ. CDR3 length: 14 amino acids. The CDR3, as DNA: TGCGCCAGCAGCTCCGGACTCGGGGGCACTGAAGCTTTCTTT. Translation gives CASSSGLGGTEAFF.

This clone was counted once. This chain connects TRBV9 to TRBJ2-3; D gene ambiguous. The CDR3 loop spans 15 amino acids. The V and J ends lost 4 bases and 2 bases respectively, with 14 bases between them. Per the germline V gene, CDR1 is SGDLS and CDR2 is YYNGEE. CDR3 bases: TGTGCCAGCAGCCCCCTGAGGATACTCACAGATACGCAGTATTTT. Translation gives CASSPLRILTDTQYF. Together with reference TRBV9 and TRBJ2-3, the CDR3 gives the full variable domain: DSGVTQTPKHLITATGQRVTLRCSPRSGDLSVYWYQQSLDQGLQFLIQYYNGEERAKGNILERFSAQQFPDLHSELNLSSLELGDSALYFCASSPLRILTDTQYFGPGTRLTVL.

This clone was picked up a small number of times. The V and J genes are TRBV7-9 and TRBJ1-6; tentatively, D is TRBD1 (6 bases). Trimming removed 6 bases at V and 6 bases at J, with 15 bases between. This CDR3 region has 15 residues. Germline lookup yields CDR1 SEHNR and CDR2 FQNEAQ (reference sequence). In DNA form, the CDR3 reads TGTGCCAGCAGGTGGGGTCAGGGGATTAATTCACCCCTCCACTTT. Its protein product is CASRWGQGINSPLHF. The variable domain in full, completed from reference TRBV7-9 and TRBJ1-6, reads DTGVSQNPRHKITKRGQNVTFRCDPISEHNRLYWYRQTLGQGPEFLTYFQNEAQLEKSRLLSDRFSAERPKGSFSTLEIQRTEQGDSAMYLCASRWGQGINSPLHFGNGTRLTVT.

CDR3 DNA sequence: TGTGCCACCAGCAGAGTCACGGCAGGGGTGAACTCCTACAATGAGCAGTTCTTC. This encodes CATSRVTAGVNSYNEQFF. This sequence joins TRBV15 and TRBJ2-1; D is perhaps TRBD1 (6 bases). Trimming stripped 1 base from V and 0 bases from J, with 16 bases between. The germline gives CDR1 LNHNV, CDR2 YYDKDF (reference sequence). The CDR3 spans 18 residues.

CDR3 in amino acids: CASRDDAGSSTEAFF. Written as DNA, the CDR3 is TGTGCCAGCAGGGATGACGCGGGGTCGAGCACTGAAGCTTTCTTT. The chain employs TRBV6-5 and TRBJ1-1; D remains unclear. The CDR3 has 15 amino acids. From germline, CDR1 is MNHEY and CDR2 SVGAGI. V dropped 6 bases and J dropped 4 bases, with 18 bases sitting between them.

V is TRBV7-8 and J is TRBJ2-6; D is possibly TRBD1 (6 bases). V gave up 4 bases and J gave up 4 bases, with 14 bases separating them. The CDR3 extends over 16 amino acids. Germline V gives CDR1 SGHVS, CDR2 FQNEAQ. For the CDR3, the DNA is TGTGCCAGCAGCTCCCAAACAGGGTTGGGGGCCAACGTCCTGACTTTC. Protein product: CASSSQTGLGANVLTF.

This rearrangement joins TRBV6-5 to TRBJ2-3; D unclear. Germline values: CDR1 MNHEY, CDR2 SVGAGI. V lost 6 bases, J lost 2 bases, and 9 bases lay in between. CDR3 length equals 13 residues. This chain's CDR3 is CASSLGFTDTQYF. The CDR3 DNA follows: TGTGCCAGCAGCCTCGGGTTCACAGATACGCAGTATTTT.

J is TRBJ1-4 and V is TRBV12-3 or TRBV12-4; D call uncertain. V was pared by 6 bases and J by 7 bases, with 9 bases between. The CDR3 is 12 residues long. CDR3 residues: CASSYAAEKLFF. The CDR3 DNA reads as TGTGCCAGCAGCTATGCCGCTGAAAAACTGTTTTTT.

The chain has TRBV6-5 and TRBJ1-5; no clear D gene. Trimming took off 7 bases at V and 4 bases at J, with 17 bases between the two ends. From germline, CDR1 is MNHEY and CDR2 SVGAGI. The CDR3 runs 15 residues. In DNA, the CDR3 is TGTGCCAGCACCGAAAGGAGGGAAGGAAATCAGCCCCAGCATTTT. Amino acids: CASTERREGNQPQHF.

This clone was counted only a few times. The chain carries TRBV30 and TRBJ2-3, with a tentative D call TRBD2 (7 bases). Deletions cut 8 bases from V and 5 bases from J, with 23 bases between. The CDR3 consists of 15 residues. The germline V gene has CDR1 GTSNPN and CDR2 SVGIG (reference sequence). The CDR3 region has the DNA TGTGCCACACTGGGGAGGGGGGGCGCAATAGATACGCAGTATTTT. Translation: CATLGRGGAIDTQYF.

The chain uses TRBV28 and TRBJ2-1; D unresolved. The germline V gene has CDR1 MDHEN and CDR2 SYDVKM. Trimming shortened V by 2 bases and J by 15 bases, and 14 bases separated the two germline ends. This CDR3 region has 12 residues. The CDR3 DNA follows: TGTGCCAGCAGTTTAGTCCCCTGGGCCCCGTTCTTC. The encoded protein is CASSLVPWAPFF. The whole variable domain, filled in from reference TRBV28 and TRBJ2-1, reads DVKVTQSSRYLVKRTGEKVFLECVQDMDHENMFWYRQDPGLGLRLIYFSYDVKMKEKGDIPEGYSVSREKKERFSLILESASTNQTSMYLCASSLVPWAPFFGPGTRLTVL.

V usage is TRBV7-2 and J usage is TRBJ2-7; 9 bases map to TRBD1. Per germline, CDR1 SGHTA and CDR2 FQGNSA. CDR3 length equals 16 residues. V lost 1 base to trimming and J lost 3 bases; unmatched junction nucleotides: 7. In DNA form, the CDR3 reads TGTGCCAGCAGCTTAGGCCGGGACAGGGCCTACTACGAGCAGTACTTC. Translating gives CASSLGRDRAYYEQYF. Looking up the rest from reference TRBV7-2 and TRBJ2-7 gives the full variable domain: GAGVSQSPSNKVTEKGKDVELRCDPISGHTALYWYRQSLGQGLEFLIYFQGNSAPDKSGLPSDRFSAERTGGSVSTLTIQRTQQEDSAVYLCASSLGRDRAYYEQYFGPGTRLTVT.

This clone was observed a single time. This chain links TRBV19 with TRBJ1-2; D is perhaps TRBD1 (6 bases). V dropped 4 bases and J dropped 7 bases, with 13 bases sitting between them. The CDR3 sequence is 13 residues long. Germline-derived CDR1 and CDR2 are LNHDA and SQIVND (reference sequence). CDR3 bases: TGTGCCAGTAGTAGCCCGTTACAGGGTGGCTACACCTTC. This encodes CASSSPLQGGYTF.

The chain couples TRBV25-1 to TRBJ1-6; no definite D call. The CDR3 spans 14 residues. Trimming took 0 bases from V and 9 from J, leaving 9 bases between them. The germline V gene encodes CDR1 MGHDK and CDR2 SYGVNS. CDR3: CASSEYGQASPLHF. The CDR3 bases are TGTGCCAGCAGTGAATATGGCCAGGCTTCACCCCTCCACTTT. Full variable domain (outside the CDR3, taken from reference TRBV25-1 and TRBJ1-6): EADIYQTPRYLVIGTGKKITLECSQTMGHDKMYWYQQDPGMELHLIHYSYGVNSTEKGDLSSESTVSRIRTEHFPLTLESARPSHTSQYLCASSEYGQASPLHFGNGTRLTVT.